This T cell receptor (beta chain) derives from a study of shared clonotypes between healthy human individuals. V was pared by 3 bases and J by 8 bases, with 11 bases of the junction left unmatched. This CDR3 has 16 residues. The germline V gene encodes CDR1 SGDLS and CDR2 YYNGEE. TCRdb's copy holds only in-frame clones and misses some; the assay was immunoSEQ multiplex PCR. The data contain fewer than 600,000 clones, roughly 78% of them singletons. The chain is built from TRBV9 and TRBJ2-1; the match to TRBD1 covers 10 bases. Specimen: PBMCs. The clonotype was recovered from a woman in her forties in good health. Some clones in this sample may be carry-over from other donors' samples. The CDR3 reads CASSDHRDRGFDEQFF. Here the CDR3 DNA reads TGTGCCAGCAGCGATCACCGGGACAGGGGTTTCGATGAGCAGTTCTTC.